What follows is one TCR beta chain and its context. The target antigen is unknown. These data belong to a study of cytomegalovirus exposure and HLA in healthy donors. Profiled with immunoSEQ multiplex PCR; TCRdb holds only in-frame clones, not every one. There are 50,000 to 65,000 clones in the sample; approximately 89% occur only once, and 7.5% to 9.5% lies in the top ten. This CDR3 contains 15 residues. J gave up 7 bases and V 4 bases, and 11 bases lay outside the gene matches. Looked up from germline, CDR1 is LGHNA and CDR2 is YSLEER. Points from the study as a whole: For cytomegalovirus status, the classifier reportedly gave diagnoses with high specificity and sensitivity. The dataset shows that most TCR sequences were rare, while some public TCRs occurred in many donors. Among TCR beta chains, those listed as cytomegalovirus-associated numbered around 180.

Among the roughly 120 subjects of the validation cohort, separate from the approximately 670-subject first cohort, were the donors. The V call is TRBV4-3, the J call TRBJ2-7; 9 nucleotides align to TRBD1. The material sequenced was PBMCs. The source of this sequence is a woman aged 18-35 years in good health and CMV-seropositive. The CDR3 sequence is CASSPSRTGDWEQYF. The CDR3 nucleotides read TGCGCCAGCAGCCCTTCGAGGACAGGGGATTGGGAGCAGTACTTC.